The 8 T cell receptor beta chains in this list originate from one sample, sequenced in a study of T cells in Graves' hyperthyroidism and ophthalmopathy. Amplification yielded TCR beta CDR3 regions, with RNA transcripts as the source. Initially, a first-round RT-PCR of the TCR CDR3 employed the HTBI primer set. TCRdb recomputed calls from the multiplex PCR reads with MiXCR, one row per CDR3 protein. The sample has hundreds of thousands of distinct CDR3 sequences; approximately 13% are singletons. The sequencing input was blood. These receptors all stem from a woman between 40 and 50 years old with Graves' ophthalmopathy.

This chain uses TRBV4-1 with TRBJ2-7, with a possible D match to TRBD1 (6 bases). CDR3 length equals 17 residues. CDR1 and CDR2 (germline): MGHRA, YSYEKL. The V end was cut by 0 bases, the J end by 5 bases, with 20 bases between. CDR3 DNA: TGCGCCAGCAGCCAAGATTTGTGGGGGCCGGGGAACCACGAGCAGTACTTC. It encodes CASSQDLWGPGNHEQYF.

Only a few counts were recorded for this clonotype. The chain has TRBV6-1 and TRBJ2-1, with 9 bases lining up with TRBD2. The length of the CDR3 is 13 residues. Losses at the gene ends were 6 bases for V and 15 bases for J; bases not matched to a gene: 12. Per the germline V gene, CDR1 is MNHNS and CDR2 is SASEGT. The CDR3 sequence is CASRAGGTSNWFF. The CDR3 bases are TGTGCCAGCAGAGCGGGGGGCACCTCAAATTGGTTCTTC.

This clonotype has ten or more counts. The V gene is TRBV5-1, the J gene TRBJ2-3; TRBD1 matches at 7 bases. After removal of 4 bases from V and 0 bases from J, the junction contained 5 bases not matched to a gene. The CDR3 sequence is 15 residues long. Germline V lookup: CDR1 SGHRS, CDR2 YFSETQ. This CDR3 is CASSGGQSSTDTQYF. For the CDR3, the DNA is TGCGCCAGCAGCGGGGGACAGTCGAGCACAGATACGCAGTATTTT.

In its sample, this clonotype was seen many times. The chain couples TRBV20-1 to TRBJ2-7, with TRBD2 matching over 8 bases. The CDR3 loop spans 14 amino acids. Germline-derived CDR1 and CDR2 are DFQATT and SNEGSKA (reference sequence). Trimming cost V 3 bases and J 1 base; bases outside gene matches: 5. In DNA, the CDR3 is TGCAGTGCTAGCGCAACTAGCGGTTCCTACGAGCAGTACTTC. Its translation is CSASATSGSYEQYF.

This clonotype was seen at least ten times. V and J are TRBV9 and TRBJ1-4; 8 positions match TRBD1. With 4 bases clipped from V and 8 bases from J, the junction kept 13 bases outside the gene matches. Germline V gives CDR1 SGDLS, CDR2 YYNGEE. The CDR3 has 16 residues. This CDR3 is CASSTRPRTGSEKLFF. The CDR3 DNA reads as TGTGCCAGCAGCACCCGACCCCGGACAGGGAGCGAAAAACTGTTTTTT.

This clonotype was detected ten times or more. This sequence joins TRBV29-1 and TRBJ2-3; 9 bases are shared with TRBD1. Trimming cost V 4 bases and J 3 bases; bases outside gene matches: 5. The CDR3 has 14 residues. Germline V lookup: CDR1 SQVTM, CDR2 ANQGSEA. The CDR3: CSVVTGGWTDTQYF. Here the CDR3 DNA reads TGCAGCGTTGTTACAGGGGGCTGGACAGATACGCAGTATTTT.

This clonotype appeared many times. This chain connects TRBV20-1 to TRBJ2-1, with 13 bases lining up with TRBD2. Trimming at V came to 5 bases and at J to 6 bases, leaving 7 bases not matched to a gene. From germline, CDR1 is DFQATT and CDR2 SNEGSKA (reference sequence). The CDR3 totals 15 residues. The CDR3, as DNA: TGCAGTGCTCGTAGGACTAGCGGGAGACCCAATGAGCAGTTCTTC. It encodes CSARRTSGRPNEQFF.

This clonotype was seen ten or more times. The rearrangement joins TRBV6-1 to TRBJ1-5, with D hard to call. V was cut by 5 bases and J by 3 bases, with 8 bases left in between. CDR1 is MNHNS, CDR2 SASEGT, per germline. The CDR3 extends over 13 amino acids. The CDR3 region has the DNA TGTGCCAGCAGTAGGGATATCAATCAGCCCCAGCATTTT. This codes for CASSRDINQPQHF.